This passage covers 17 T cell receptor beta chains from one sample sequenced in a study of CD8 T cells in Susac syndrome. RNA in amounts of roughly 0.5 to 1 ug was reverse transcribed with random hexamers. Via MiXCR, TCRdb re-called the immunoSEQ multiplex PCR reads, giving one row per CDR3 protein. The table lists around 300,000 distinct CDR3 sequences, about 91% of them singletons. The material sequenced was CD4+ T cells from PBMCs. These receptors were obtained from a human donor with multiple sclerosis.

In the case of this clonotype: The germline gene is not matched at one end of the junction; a read error may be the cause. The chain has TRBV3-1 and TRBJ1-2; D is unresolved. This CDR3 contains 13 residues. Germline CDR1 reads LGHDT; CDR2 reads YNNKEL (reference sequence). This CDR3 is CASSQSILTRQLF. In DNA, the CDR3 is TGTGCCAGCAGCCAATCAATCCTAACCCGACAACTCTTC. The whole variable domain, filled in from reference TRBV3-1 and TRBJ1-2, reads DTAVSQTPKYLVTQMGNDKSIKCEQNLGHDTMYWYKQDSKKFLKIMFSYNNKELIINETVPNRFSPKSPDKAHLNLHINSLELGDSAVYFCASSQSILTRQLFGSGTRLTVV.

Only a few counts were recorded for this clonotype. The V and J genes are TRBV12-3 or TRBV12-4 and TRBJ2-7; 7 nucleotides line up with TRBD2. The CDR3 runs 12 residues. J gave up 4 bases and V 4 bases, and 1 base lay outside the gene matches. The CDR3 nucleotides are TGTGCCAGCAGTTGGGGGGGGTACGAGCAGTACTTC. This sequence encodes CASSWGGYEQYF.

The chain recombines TRBV5-1 with TRBJ1-1; maybe TRBD1 (6 bases). The CDR3 has 13 residues. V shed 4 bases and J shed 5 bases, with 12 bases lying between them. In germline, CDR1 is SGHRS, CDR2 YFSETQ. CDR3 residues: CASSTGGGTEAFF. For the CDR3, the DNA is TGCGCCAGCAGCACCGGAGGGGGGACTGAAGCTTTCTTT.

The chain carries TRBV28 and TRBJ2-5; perhaps TRBD2 as D (6 bases). Germline lookup yields CDR1 MDHEN and CDR2 SYDVKM. The CDR3 contains 14 residues. Trimming cost V 5 bases and J 4 bases, with 14 bases left between them. In DNA, the CDR3 is TGTGCCAGCAGTACTCAGGGAGGACGAGAGACCCAGTACTTC. It translates to CASSTQGGRETQYF.

This chain joins TRBV19 and TRBJ1-1; a weak D match, TRBD1 (5 bases). The CDR3 runs 13 residues. Per the germline V gene, CDR1 is LNHDA and CDR2 is SQIVND (reference sequence). Between the trimmed V and J ends, which lost 2 bases and 3 bases, there was a span of 7 bases. The CDR3 loop is CASSIQGYTEAFF. The CDR3 bases are TGTGCCAGTAGTATACAGGGTTACACTGAAGCTTTCTTT.

The CDR3, as DNA: TGTGCCTGGAGTGTGAAGAACACTGAAGCTTTCTTT. This encodes CAWSVKNTEAFF. The V call is TRBV30, the J call TRBJ1-1; D gene unclear. CDR1 is GTSNPN and CDR2 is SVGIG in the germline V gene (reference sequence). This CDR3 spans 12 amino acids. V was shortened by 0 bases and J by 1 base, with 3 bases between the two germline ends.

This CDR3 is CASSSGAPLKADTQYF. Written as DNA, the CDR3 is TGTGCCAGCAGCTCGGGGGCTCCACTCAAAGCGGATACGCAGTATTTT. The V call is TRBV7-2, the J call TRBJ2-3; D possibly uses TRBD1 or TRBD2 (6 bases each). This CDR3 comprises 16 residues. The germline V and J ends were trimmed by 4 bases and 6 bases, with 20 bases remaining between them. From germline, CDR1 is SGHTA and CDR2 FQGNSA.

The chain joins TRBV15 to TRBJ1-6, with TRBD1 as a possible D gene (5 bases). This CDR3 is built from 16 residues. The V end lost 0 bases, the J end lost 7 bases, and 13 bases lay between the germline ends. Germline CDR1 is LNHNV and CDR2 is YYDKDF (reference sequence). The CDR3 region has the DNA TGTGCCACCAGCAGAGATCACCCCCGGGACAATTCACCCCTCCACTTT. Its translation: CATSRDHPRDNSPLHF. Full variable domain (missing parts from reference TRBV15 and TRBJ1-6): DAMVIQNPRYQVTQFGKPVTLSCSQTLNHNVMYWYQQKSSQAPKLLFHYYDKDFNNEADTPDNFQSRRPNTSFCFLDIRSPGLGDTAMYLCATSRDHPRDNSPLHFGNGTRLTVT.

This clonotype occurred a few times. V gene TRBV19 combines with J gene TRBJ1-1; TRBD1 is a possible D gene (5 bases). CDR3 length: 14 amino acids. V lost 3 bases and J lost 1, with 9 bases in between. CDR1 and CDR2 from the germline V gene are LNHDA and SQIVND (reference sequence). The CDR3: CASSMGQGNTEAFF. CDR3 nucleotides: TGTGCCAGTAGTATGGGCCAGGGGAACACTGAAGCTTTCTTT.

The V and J genes are TRBV29-1 and TRBJ2-1, with D possibly TRBD2 on 5 matching bases. The CDR3 extends over 14 amino acids. V was trimmed by 7 bases and J by 5 bases, leaving 18 bases between them. Germline V gives CDR1 SQVTM, CDR2 ANQGSEA. CDR3 in DNA: TGCAGCGCCAACCCCGGGATGAATGACAATGAGCAGTTCTTC. This codes for CSANPGMNDNEQFF.

CDR3 DNA: TGCGCCAGCAGCCTTGGACAGGGCCTCAGCACCGGGGAGCTGTTTTTT. Translation gives CASSLGQGLSTGELFF. The genes are TRBV5-1 and TRBJ2-2; 8 bases are shared with TRBD1. V was clipped by 4 bases and J by 4 bases; unmatched bases: 9. The CDR3 has 16 residues. The germline gives CDR1 SGHRS, CDR2 YFSETQ.

The J gene is TRBJ2-1, the V gene TRBV20-1; D is uncertain. The CDR3 extends over 11 amino acids. Germline values: CDR1 DFQATT, CDR2 SNEGSKA (reference sequence). The ends were cut back, 6 bases at V and 5 bases at J, with 8 bases in the middle. The CDR3 reads CSASTNNEQFF. The CDR3 nucleotides are TGCAGTGCGTCAACCAACAATGAGCAGTTCTTC.

The chain recombines TRBV18 with TRBJ2-2; D call uncertain. Germline V gives CDR1 KGHSH, CDR2 LQKENI. V was clipped by 1 base and J by 0 bases, with 9 bases between them. The CDR3 totals 16 residues. As DNA, the CDR3 is TGTGCCAGCTCACCACTGGGGTCCACGAACACCGGGGAGCTGTTTTTT. This gives the protein CASSPLGSTNTGELFF.

V is TRBV6-2 or TRBV6-3 and J is TRBJ2-7, with D possibly TRBD1 on 6 matching bases. This CDR3 is 13 amino acids long. Per germline, CDR1 MNHEY and CDR2 SVGEGT. Trimming removed 6 bases at V and 2 bases at J, with 11 bases between. Written as DNA, the CDR3 is TGTGCCAGCAGGGCACAGGGAACCTACGAGCAGTACTTC. Protein: CASRAQGTYEQYF.

V and J are TRBV5-1 and TRBJ1-6, with D unresolved. CDR3 size: 15 residues. CDR1 and CDR2 from the germline V gene are SGHRS and YFSETQ. V was pared by 0 bases and J by 7 bases, with 11 bases between. The CDR3, as DNA: TGCGCCAGCAGCTTGGACGGAGCGCCAAATTCACCCCTCCACTTT. Its protein product is CASSLDGAPNSPLHF.

The J gene is TRBJ2-1, the V gene TRBV7-2, with D perhaps TRBD1 (5 bases). CDR3 length: 14 amino acids. Germline V gene lookup returns CDR1 SGHTA and CDR2 FQGNSA. V lost 4 bases and J lost 5, with 12 bases in between. The CDR3 spells CASSSPRGDNEQFF. The CDR3 bases are TGTGCCAGCAGCTCCCCTAGGGGCGACAATGAGCAGTTCTTC.

The V call is TRBV5-1, the J call TRBJ2-7, with TRBD2 matching over 8 bases. The CDR3 length is 15 residues. Germline V gives CDR1 SGHRS, CDR2 YFSETQ. Trimming at V came to 5 bases and at J to 6 bases, leaving 13 bases not matched to a gene. In DNA form, the CDR3 reads TGCGCCAGCAGAGACCCCTTCAGCGGGAGTTTCGAGCAGTACTTC. This codes for CASRDPFSGSFEQYF.